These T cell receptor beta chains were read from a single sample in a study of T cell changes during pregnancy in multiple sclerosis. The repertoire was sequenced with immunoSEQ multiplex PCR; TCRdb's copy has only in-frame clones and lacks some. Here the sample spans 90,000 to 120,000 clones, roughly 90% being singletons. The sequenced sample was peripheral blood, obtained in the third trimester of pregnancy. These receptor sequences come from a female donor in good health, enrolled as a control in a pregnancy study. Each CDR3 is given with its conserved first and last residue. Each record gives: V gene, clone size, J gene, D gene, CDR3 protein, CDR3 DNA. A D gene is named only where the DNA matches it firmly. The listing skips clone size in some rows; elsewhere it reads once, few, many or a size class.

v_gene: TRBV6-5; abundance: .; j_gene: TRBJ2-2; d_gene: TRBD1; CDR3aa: CASRTGGAMFGELFF; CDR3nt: TGTGCCAGCCGGACAGGGGGCGCAATGTTCGGGGAGCTGTTTTTT
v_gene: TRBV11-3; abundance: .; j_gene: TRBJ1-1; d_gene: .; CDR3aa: CASSPRGKNTEAFF; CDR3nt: TGTGCCAGCAGCCCGCGAGGGAAGAACACTGAAGCTTTCTTT
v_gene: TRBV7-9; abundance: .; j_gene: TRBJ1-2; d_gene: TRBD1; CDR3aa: CASSTTGQENYGYTF; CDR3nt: TGTGCCAGCAGCACGACCGGACAGGAGAACTATGGCTACACCTTC
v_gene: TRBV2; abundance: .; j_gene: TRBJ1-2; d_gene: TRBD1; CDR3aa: CASRPGQGAVYGYTF; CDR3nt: TGTGCCAGCAGGCCGGGACAGGGGGCGGTCTATGGCTACACCTTC
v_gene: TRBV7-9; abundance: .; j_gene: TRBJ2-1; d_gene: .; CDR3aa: CASSFRSADLPPRSEQFF; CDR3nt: TGTGCCAGCAGTTTTAGGAGTGCAGACCTACCTCCCCGGAGTGAGCAGTTCTTC
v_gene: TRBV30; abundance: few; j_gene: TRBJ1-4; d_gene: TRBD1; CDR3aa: CAWNRGQGLNEKLFF; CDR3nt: TGTGCCTGGAATAGGGGACAGGGACTTAATGAAAAACTGTTTTTT
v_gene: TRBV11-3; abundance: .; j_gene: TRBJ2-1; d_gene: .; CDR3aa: CASSLGQYNEQFF; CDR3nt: TGTGCCAGCAGCTTAGGACAGTACAATGAGCAGTTCTTC
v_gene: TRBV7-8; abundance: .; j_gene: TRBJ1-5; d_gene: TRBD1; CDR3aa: CASRKQGNSNQPQHF; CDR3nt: TGTGCCAGCAGGAAACAGGGGAACAGCAATCAGCCCCAGCATTTT
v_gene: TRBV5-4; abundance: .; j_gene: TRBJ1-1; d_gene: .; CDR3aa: CASSLDRVRTEAFF; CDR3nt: TGTGCCAGCAGCTTGGACAGGGTAAGGACTGAAGCTTTCTTT
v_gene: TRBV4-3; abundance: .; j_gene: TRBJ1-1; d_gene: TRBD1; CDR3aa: CASSQAGTGGLLDTEAFF; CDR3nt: TGCGCCAGCAGCCAAGCCGGGACAGGGGGCTTGTTGGACACTGAAGCTTTCTTT
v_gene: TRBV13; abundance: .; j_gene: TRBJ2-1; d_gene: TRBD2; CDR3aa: CASSPPSGKYNEQFF; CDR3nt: TGTGCCAGCAGCCCACCTAGCGGGAAGTACAATGAGCAGTTCTTC
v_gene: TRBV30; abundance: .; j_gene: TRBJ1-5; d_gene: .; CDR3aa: CAWSVSGNQPQHF; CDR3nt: TGTGCCTGGAGTGTGTCGGGCAATCAGCCCCAGCATTTT
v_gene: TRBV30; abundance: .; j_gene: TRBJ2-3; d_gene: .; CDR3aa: CAWSQRPSTDTQYF; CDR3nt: TGTGCCTGGAGTCAGCGTCCTAGCACAGATACGCAGTATTTT
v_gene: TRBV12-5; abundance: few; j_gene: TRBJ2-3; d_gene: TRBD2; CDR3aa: CASGGSGGTDTQYF; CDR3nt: TGTGCTAGTGGCGGAAGCGGGGGGACAGATACGCAGTATTTT
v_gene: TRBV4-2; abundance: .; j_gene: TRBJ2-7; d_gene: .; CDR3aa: CASSQDRGRSEQYF; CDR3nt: TGTGCCAGCAGCCAAGATAGGGGCAGGTCCGAGCAGTACTTC
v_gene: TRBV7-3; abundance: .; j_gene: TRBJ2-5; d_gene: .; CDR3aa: CASSLIASETQYF; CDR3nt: TGTGCCAGCAGCTTAATAGCGTCAGAGACCCAGTACTTC
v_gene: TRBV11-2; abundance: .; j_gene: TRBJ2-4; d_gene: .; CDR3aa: CASSPGVRNIQYF; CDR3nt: TGTGCCAGCAGCCCCGGAGTGAGGAACATTCAGTACTTC
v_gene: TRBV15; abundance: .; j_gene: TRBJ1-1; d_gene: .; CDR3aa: CATSRETPNTEAFF; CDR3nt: TGTGCCACCAGCAGAGAAACACCGAACACTGAAGCTTTCTTT
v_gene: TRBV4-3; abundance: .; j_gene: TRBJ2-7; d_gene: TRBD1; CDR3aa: CASSQDFRPTGGAYEQYF; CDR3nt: TGCGCCAGCAGCCAAGATTTTCGCCCTACAGGGGGAGCCTACGAGCAGTACTTC
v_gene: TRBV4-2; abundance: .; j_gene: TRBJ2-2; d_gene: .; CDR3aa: CASSQDSVNGELFF; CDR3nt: TGTGCCAGCAGCCAAGATAGCGTGAACGGGGAGCTGTTTTTT
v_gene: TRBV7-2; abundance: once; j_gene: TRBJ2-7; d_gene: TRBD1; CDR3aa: CASSFFTGGPPYYEQYF; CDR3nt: TGTGCCAGCAGCTTTTTCACAGGGGGCCCTCCTTATTACGAGCAGTACTTC
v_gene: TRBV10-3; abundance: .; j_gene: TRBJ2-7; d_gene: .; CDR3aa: CAISESGGAREQYF; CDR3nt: TGTGCCATCAGTGAGTCGGGGGGGGCTCGGGAGCAGTACTTC
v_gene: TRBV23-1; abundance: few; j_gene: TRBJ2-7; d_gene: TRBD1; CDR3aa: CASTQGASPYEQYF; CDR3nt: TGCGCCAGCACGCAGGGGGCTAGCCCGTACGAGCAGTACTTC
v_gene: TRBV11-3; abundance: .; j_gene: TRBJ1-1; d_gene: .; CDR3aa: CASRSGRGSTEAFF; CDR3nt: TGTGCCAGCAGATCGGGCAGGGGAAGCACTGAAGCTTTCTTT
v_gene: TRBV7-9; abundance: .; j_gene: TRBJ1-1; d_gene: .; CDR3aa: CASSLAGGGNTEAFF; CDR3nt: TGTGCCAGCAGCTTAGCAGGGGGGGGGAACACTGAAGCTTTCTTT
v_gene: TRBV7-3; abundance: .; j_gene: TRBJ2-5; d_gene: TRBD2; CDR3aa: CASSFRGEETQYF; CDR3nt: TGTGCCAGCAGCTTCCGGGGGGAGGAGACCCAGTACTTC
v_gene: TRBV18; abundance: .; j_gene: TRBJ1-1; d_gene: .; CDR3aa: CASRNEGGSTEAFF; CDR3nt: TGTGCCAGCCGTAACGAGGGAGGAAGCACTGAAGCTTTCTTT
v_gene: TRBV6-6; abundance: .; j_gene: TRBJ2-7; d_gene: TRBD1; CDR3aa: CASSRDRAYEQYF; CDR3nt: TGTGCCAGCAGTCGGGACAGGGCTTACGAGCAGTACTTC
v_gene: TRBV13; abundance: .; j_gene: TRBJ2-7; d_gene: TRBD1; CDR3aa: CASRSWDSAEQYF; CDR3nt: TGTGCCAGCAGATCTTGGGACAGCGCAGAGCAGTACTTC
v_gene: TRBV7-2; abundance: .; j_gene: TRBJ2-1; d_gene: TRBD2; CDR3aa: CASSLAGGLAYNEQFF; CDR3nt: TGTGCCAGCAGCTTAGCAGGGGGACTAGCGTACAATGAGCAGTTCTTC
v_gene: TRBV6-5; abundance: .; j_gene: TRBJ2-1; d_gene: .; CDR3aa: CASSAASKNEQFF; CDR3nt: TGTGCCAGCAGTGCCGCGAGCAAGAATGAGCAGTTCTTC
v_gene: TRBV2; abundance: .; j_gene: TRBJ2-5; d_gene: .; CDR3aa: CASRQGPPETQYF; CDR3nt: TGTGCCAGCAGACAGGGCCCCCCAGAGACCCAGTACTTC
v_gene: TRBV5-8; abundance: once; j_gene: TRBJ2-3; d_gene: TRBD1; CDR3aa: CASRHSGGGTDTQYF; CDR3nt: TGTGCCAGCAGACACTCAGGGGGTGGGACAGATACGCAGTATTTT
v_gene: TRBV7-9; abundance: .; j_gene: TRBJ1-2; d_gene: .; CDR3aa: CASSSLGGAGGYTF; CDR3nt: TGTGCCAGCAGCTCCCTGGGGGGGGCAGGCGGCTACACCTTC
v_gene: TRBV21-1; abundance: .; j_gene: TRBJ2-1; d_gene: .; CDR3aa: CASSPYGSVDEQFF; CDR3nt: TGTGCCAGCAGCCCCTACGGGAGCGTCGATGAGCAGTTCTTC
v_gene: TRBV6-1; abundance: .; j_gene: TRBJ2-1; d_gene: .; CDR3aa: CASWRGNPLEQFF; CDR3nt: TGTGCCAGTTGGCGGGGAAACCCCCTTGAGCAGTTCTTC
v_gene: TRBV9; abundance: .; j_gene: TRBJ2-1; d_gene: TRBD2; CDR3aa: CASSAPLAGGNNEQFF; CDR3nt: TGTGCCAGCAGCGCACCCCTAGCGGGCGGAAACAATGAGCAGTTCTTC
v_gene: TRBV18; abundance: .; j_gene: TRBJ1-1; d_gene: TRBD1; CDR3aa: CASSTVGGVNTEAFF; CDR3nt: TGTGCCAGCTCGACGGTAGGGGGCGTGAACACTGAAGCTTTCTTT
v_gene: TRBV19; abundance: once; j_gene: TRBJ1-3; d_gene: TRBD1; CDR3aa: CASTGTGASGNTIYF; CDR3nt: TGTGCCAGTACCGGGACAGGGGCTTCTGGAAACACCATATATTTT
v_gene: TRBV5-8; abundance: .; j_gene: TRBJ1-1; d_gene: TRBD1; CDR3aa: CASSFVPLQGATEAFF; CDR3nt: TGTGCCAGCAGCTTTGTTCCTCTCCAGGGGGCCACTGAAGCTTTCTTT
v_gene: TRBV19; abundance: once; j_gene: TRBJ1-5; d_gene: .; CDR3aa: CASSIDLIQPQHF; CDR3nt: TGTGCCAGTAGTATAGATCTAATACAGCCCCAGCATTTT
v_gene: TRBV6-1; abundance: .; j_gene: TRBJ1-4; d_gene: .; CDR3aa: CASSEADTEKLFF; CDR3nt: TGTGCCAGCAGTGAGGCAGATACCGAAAAACTGTTTTTT
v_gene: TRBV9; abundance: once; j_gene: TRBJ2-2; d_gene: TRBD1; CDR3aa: CASSGGTGNTGELFF; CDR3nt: TGTGCCAGCAGCGGGGGGACAGGGAACACCGGGGAGCTGTTTTTT
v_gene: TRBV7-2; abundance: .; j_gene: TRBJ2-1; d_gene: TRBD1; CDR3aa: CASSSDRGVQFF; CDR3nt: TGTGCCAGCAGCTCCGACAGGGGGGTTCAGTTCTTC
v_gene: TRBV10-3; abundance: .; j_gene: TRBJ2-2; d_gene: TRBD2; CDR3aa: CAISEPGGAATGELFF; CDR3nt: TGTGCCATCAGTGAACCCGGGGGGGCCGCCACCGGGGAGCTGTTTTTT
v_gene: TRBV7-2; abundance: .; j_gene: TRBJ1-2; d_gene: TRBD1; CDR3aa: CASSFKQGTYGYTF; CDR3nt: TGTGCCAGCAGCTTCAAACAGGGGACCTATGGCTACACCTTC
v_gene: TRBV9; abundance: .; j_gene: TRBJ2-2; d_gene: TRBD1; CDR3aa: CASSVNRGIYTGELFF; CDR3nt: TGTGCCAGCAGCGTCAACAGGGGGATTTACACCGGGGAGCTGTTTTTT
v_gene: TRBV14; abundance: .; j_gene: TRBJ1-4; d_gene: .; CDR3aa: CASSTALREKLFF; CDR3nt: TGTGCCAGCTCCACCGCCCTGAGGGAAAAACTGTTTTTT
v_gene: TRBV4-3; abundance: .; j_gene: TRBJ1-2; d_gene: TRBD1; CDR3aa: CASSQAPGQTVEGYTF; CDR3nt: TGCGCCAGCAGCCAAGCGCCGGGACAGACAGTAGAAGGCTACACCTTC
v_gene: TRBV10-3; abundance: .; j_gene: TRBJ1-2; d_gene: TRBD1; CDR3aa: CAIGQPGQGNYGYTF; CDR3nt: TGTGCCATCGGACAGCCGGGACAGGGTAACTATGGCTACACCTTC